These 30 T cell receptor beta chains were sequenced from one sample in a study of blood T cell repertoires in COVID-19. Sequenced by immunoSEQ multiplex PCR; TCRdb stores in-frame clones only, minus some. The sample includes approximately 220,000 clones, approximately 89% seen only once; the top ten take less than 4.5%. The source material was PBMCs or T cells enriched from blood (not recorded which). All receptors come from a woman younger than 45 with acute COVID-19.

This chain joins TRBV4-1 and TRBJ2-5; 8 bases match TRBD2. Germline CDR1 reads MGHRA; CDR2 reads YSYEKL. After removal of 4 bases from V and 5 bases from J, the junction contained 9 bases not matched to a gene. The CDR3 length is 15 residues. The DNA of the CDR3 is TGCGCCAGCAGCCCCGTCGGGGGGGCCGCGGAGACCCAGTACTTC. This gives the protein CASSPVGGAAETQYF.

The CDR3: CASSSAAGGEQFF. The CDR3 nucleotides are TGTGCCAGCAGCTCGGCCGCGGGGGGTGAGCAGTTCTTC. The J gene is TRBJ2-1, the V gene TRBV6-5; 8 bases map to TRBD2. V was pared by 6 bases and J by 9 bases, with 7 bases of the junction left unmatched. CDR1 MNHEY and CDR2 SVGAGI come from the germline V gene. The CDR3 is made up of 13 amino acids.

This chain links TRBV18 with TRBJ2-2; 8 positions agree with TRBD1. The CDR3 length is 15 residues. V lost 6 bases, J lost 3 bases, and 6 bases stayed unmatched. Germline CDR1 and CDR2: KGHSH and LQKENI. CDR3 DNA sequence: TGTGCCAGCTCTAGACAGGGGTTTGACACCGGGGAGCTGTTTTTT. Its translation is CASSRQGFDTGELFF.

The sample holds one count of this clone. The genes are TRBV5-1 and TRBJ1-1; no clear D gene. CDR3 length: 14 amino acids. Germline lookup yields CDR1 SGHRS and CDR2 YFSETQ. The germline V and J ends were trimmed by 1 base and 4 bases, with 11 bases remaining between them. The CDR3 nucleotides read TGCGCCAGCAGCTTGCGTCTTGAGGGCACTGAAGCTTTCTTT. This sequence encodes CASSLRLEGTEAFF. Full variable domain (rest looked up from reference TRBV5-1 and TRBJ1-1): KAGVTQTPRYLIKTRGQQVTLSCSPISGHRSVSWYQQTPGQGLQFLFEYFSETQRNKGNFPGRFSGRQFSNSRSEMNVSTLELGDSALYLCASSLRLEGTEAFFGQGTRLTVV.

The chain combines TRBV5-1 with TRBJ2-1; 7 nucleotides agree with TRBD1. Germline lookup yields CDR1 SGHRS and CDR2 YFSETQ. The CDR3 is made up of 17 amino acids. The V gene end was trimmed by 3 bases and the J gene end by 3 bases; junction bases not matched to a gene: 12. CDR3 coding DNA: TGCGCCAGCAGCTCCCCCCGGACAGGCCGCAACTACAATGAGCAGTTCTTC. Residues: CASSSPRTGRNYNEQFF.

The gene calls are TRBV18 and TRBJ2-1, with a tentative D call TRBD2 (7 bases). V was trimmed by 3 bases and J by 12 bases, leaving 24 bases between them. CDR3 length equals 16 residues. Germline lookup yields CDR1 KGHSH and CDR2 LQKENI. The CDR3 loop reads CASSPAGEPPGQGQFF. CDR3 in DNA: TGTGCCAGCTCACCCGCGGGGGAGCCGCCGGGACAAGGGCAGTTCTTC.

The CDR3 is CATTLGGGGEKLFF. The CDR3 nucleotides are TGTGCCACCACTCTGGGGGGAGGAGGTGAAAAACTGTTTTTT. The gene calls are TRBV6-5 and TRBJ1-4; D perhaps matches TRBD1 (5 bases). CDR3 length: 14 amino acids. Germline lookup yields CDR1 MNHEY and CDR2 SVGAGI. The ends were cut back, 10 bases at V and 7 bases at J, with 19 bases in the middle.

The chain carries TRBV6-5 and TRBJ1-1; TRBD1 matches at 11 bases. The germline V gene encodes CDR1 MNHEY and CDR2 SVGAGI. CDR3 size: 15 residues. The junction had 8 bases not matched to a gene; V was cut back by 6 bases and J by 5 bases. CDR3 loop: CASSTDRGRGTEAFF. The CDR3 coding sequence is TGTGCCAGCAGCACGGACAGGGGGCGGGGGACTGAAGCTTTCTTT.

This clone came up once. This chain connects TRBV5-1 to TRBJ1-1, with a possible D match to TRBD1 (5 bases). Germline values: CDR1 SGHRS, CDR2 YFSETQ. This CDR3 spans 13 amino acids. The V gene lost 0 bases and the J gene lost 5 bases, with 8 bases spanning the gap. The CDR3 DNA reads as TGCGCCAGCAGCTTGGGCGGGGGGACTGAAGCTTTCTTT. The encoded protein is CASSLGGGTEAFF.

The chain links TRBV4-1 to TRBJ1-2, with TRBD1 identical over 7 bases. The CDR3 loop spans 14 amino acids. Germline V CDR1 and CDR2: MGHRA, YSYEKL. After removal of 1 base from V and 4 bases from J, the junction contained 3 bases not matched to a gene. The CDR3 loop is CASSQAGQLYGYTF. The CDR3 DNA is TGCGCCAGCAGCCAAGCGGGACAGCTCTATGGCTACACCTTC.

The V gene is TRBV29-1, the J gene TRBJ2-3; no firm D call. The CDR3 runs to 10 residues. Trimming stripped 5 bases from V and 7 bases from J, with 7 bases between. Germline CDR1 reads SQVTM; CDR2 reads ANQGSEA. Written as DNA, the CDR3 is TGCAGCGTTTGGGCCTATACGCAGTATTTT. It yields the protein CSVWAYTQYF.

CDR3 protein: CASSYRDRVMVEQFF. The CDR3 DNA follows: TGTGCCAGCAGTTACCGGGACAGGGTGATGGTAGAGCAGTTCTTC. J is TRBJ2-1 and V is TRBV2, with 9 bases aligning to TRBD1. The CDR3 is 15 residues long. Germline CDR1 SNHLY, CDR2 FYNNEI. The V gene end was trimmed by 5 bases and the J gene end by 10 bases; junction bases not matched to a gene: 12.

This chain uses TRBV15 with TRBJ2-5; weak D call: TRBD2 (5 bases). Germline CDR1 is LNHNV and CDR2 is YYDKDF (reference sequence). V lost 1 base, J lost 3 bases, and 6 bases lay in between. This CDR3 has 13 residues. CDR3 in DNA: TGTGCCACCAGCAGAGGACTAAAAGAGACCCAGTACTTC. It is translated as CATSRGLKETQYF.

The chain has TRBV5-1 and TRBJ1-1; tentatively, D is TRBD1 (5 bases). In germline, CDR1 is SGHRS, CDR2 YFSETQ. V shed 4 bases and J shed 0 bases, with 13 bases lying between them. The CDR3 is 15 amino acids. The CDR3 region has the DNA TGCGCCAGCAGCGTGATGACAGACATGAACACTGAAGCTTTCTTT. Translated: CASSVMTDMNTEAFF.

The chain has TRBV6-5 and TRBJ1-3; the D is unclear. V was shortened by 8 bases and J by 1 base, with 9 bases between the two germline ends. From germline, CDR1 is MNHEY and CDR2 SVGAGI. CDR3 length: 13 amino acids. The chain's CDR3 is CASRSGSGNTIYF. The CDR3 region has the DNA TGTGCCAGCCGGTCGGGATCTGGAAACACCATATATTTT.

The CDR3 region is CASSPQGYGEKLFF. CDR3 DNA: TGTGCCAGCTCACCCCAGGGGTATGGTGAAAAACTGTTTTTT. J is TRBJ1-4 and V is TRBV18, with D possibly being TRBD1 (6 bases). Trimming pared 3 bases from V and 7 bases from J, leaving 12 bases between. This CDR3 has 14 residues. Germline V lookup: CDR1 KGHSH, CDR2 LQKENI.

The chain combines TRBV27 with TRBJ2-3; 7 nucleotides agree with TRBD1. The CDR3 consists of 14 residues. CDR1 and CDR2 (germline): MNHEY, SMNVEV (reference sequence). With 7 bases clipped from V and 7 bases from J, the junction kept 11 bases outside the gene matches. In DNA form, the CDR3 reads TGTGCCAGCACCTCGACAGGGACCGCGTATACGCAGTATTTT. Amino acid sequence: CASTSTGTAYTQYF.

This sequence joins TRBV3-1 (or the pseudogene TRBV3-2) and TRBJ2-1; 7 bases match TRBD2. CDR1 LGHDT and CDR2 YNNKEL come from the germline V gene (reference sequence). V lost 0 bases to trimming and J lost 7 bases; unmatched junction nucleotides: 12. The CDR3 has 17 residues. This CDR3 is CASSQEAFPGLSNEQFF. DNA of the CDR3: TGTGCCAGCAGCCAAGAGGCCTTCCCGGGACTAAGTAATGAGCAGTTCTTC.

The rearrangement links TRBV5-1 to TRBJ1-5, with a tentative D call TRBD1 (5 bases). Germline loops: CDR1 SGHRS, CDR2 YFSETQ. The CDR3 is made up of 15 amino acids. V gave up 2 bases and J gave up 0 bases, with 9 bases separating them. The CDR3 nucleotides read TGCGCCAGCAGCTTAGAAGGGGATAGCAATCAGCCCCAGCATTTT. Its translation is CASSLEGDSNQPQHF.

The V and J genes are TRBV7-9 and TRBJ1-5, with unresolved D. V lost 1 base, J lost 5 bases, and 9 bases lay in between. This CDR3 region has 14 residues. CDR1 and CDR2 (germline): SEHNR, FQNEAQ (reference sequence). CDR3 bases: TGTGCCAGCAGCTTAGACGGCGGCTATCAGCCCCAGCATTTT. Its protein product is CASSLDGGYQPQHF.

The chain combines TRBV5-5 with TRBJ2-5; 9 nucleotides agree with TRBD1. Germline CDR1 reads SGHKS; CDR2 reads YYEKEE (reference sequence). The CDR3 is made up of 15 amino acids. The V segment lost 3 bases and the J segment 4 bases; nucleotides outside the gene matches: 7. CDR3 residues: CASSSGTGGLETQYF. CDR3 nucleotide sequence: TGTGCCAGCAGCTCGGGAACAGGGGGCCTAGAGACCCAGTACTTC.

The CDR3 is CASSQESGQVRNQPQHF. CDR3 bases: TGCGCCAGCAGCCAAGAAAGCGGACAGGTTCGAAATCAGCCCCAGCATTTT. V and J are TRBV4-3 and TRBJ1-5, with 7 bases identical to TRBD1. CDR3 length: 17 amino acids. V was pared by 0 bases and J by 4 bases, with 9 bases of the junction left unmatched. The germline CDR1 and CDR2 sequences are LGHNA and YSLEER.

This clone occurred once. The CDR3 region has the DNA TGTGCCAGTAAGGGGTGGGATGAGCAGTTCTTC. Protein: CASKGWDEQFF. The genes are TRBV19 and TRBJ2-1; tentatively, D is TRBD1 (5 bases). The CDR3 spans 11 residues. V was clipped by 7 bases and J by 8 bases, with 9 bases between them. CDR1 LNHDA and CDR2 SQIVND come from the germline V gene (reference sequence).

This clone appeared a single time. CDR3 coding DNA: TGTGCCAGCAGCGTCCGCAGGGAAAATTCACCCCTCCACTTT. Residues: CASSVRRENSPLHF. V gene TRBV9 combines with J gene TRBJ1-6, with TRBD1 as a possible D gene (5 bases). V shed 2 bases and J shed 7 bases, with 10 bases lying between them. The CDR3 is 14 amino acids. Germline values: CDR1 SGDLS, CDR2 YYNGEE. Supplemented by reference TRBV9 and TRBJ1-6, the full variable domain reads DSGVTQTPKHLITATGQRVTLRCSPRSGDLSVYWYQQSLDQGLQFLIQYYNGEERAKGNILERFSAQQFPDLHSELNLSSLELGDSALYFCASSVRRENSPLHFGNGTRLTVT.

The chain uses TRBV10-1 and TRBJ1-1, with D possibly matching TRBD1 (6 bases). The germline V and J ends were trimmed by 4 bases and 3 bases, with 9 bases remaining between them. Germline CDR1 and CDR2: WNHNN and SYGVQD (reference sequence). The CDR3 has 13 residues. CDR3 amino acids: CASSARGYTEAFF. The CDR3 DNA reads as TGCGCCAGCAGTGCCAGGGGATACACTGAAGCTTTCTTT.

The V and J genes are TRBV19 and TRBJ2-5, with 11 bases that match TRBD2. The CDR3 has 15 amino acids. V lost 4 bases, J lost 4 bases, and 5 bases stayed unmatched. Germline CDR1 LNHDA, CDR2 SQIVND (reference sequence). The CDR3 bases are TGTGCCAGTAGTACCGGGACTAGCGGTGCAGAGACCCAGTACTTC. Its protein product is CASSTGTSGAETQYF. Complete variable domain (other parts from reference TRBV19 and TRBJ2-5): DGGITQSPKYLFRKEGQNVTLSCEQNLNHDAMYWYRQDPGQGLRLIYYSQIVNDFQKGDIAEGYSVSREKKESFPLTVTSAQKNPTAFYLCASSTGTSGAETQYFGPGTRLLVL.

This chain links TRBV5-1 with TRBJ2-3; D may be TRBD1 (6 bases). This CDR3 is built from 14 residues. Germline CDR1 reads SGHRS; CDR2 reads YFSETQ. Trimming pared 2 bases from V and 3 bases from J, leaving 10 bases between. This CDR3 reads CASSFDDRTDTQYF. CDR3 bases: TGCGCCAGCAGCTTTGACGACAGGACAGATACGCAGTATTTT. Variable domain in full (rest from reference TRBV5-1 and TRBJ2-3): KAGVTQTPRYLIKTRGQQVTLSCSPISGHRSVSWYQQTPGQGLQFLFEYFSETQRNKGNFPGRFSGRQFSNSRSEMNVSTLELGDSALYLCASSFDDRTDTQYFGPGTRLTVL.

This clone was counted a single time. The rearrangement links TRBV10-3 to TRBJ1-2; the D gene is possibly TRBD1 (6 bases). V lost 10 bases and J 3 bases, leaving 15 bases between the germline ends. There are 13 residues in the CDR3. CDR1 is ENHRY, CDR2 SYGVKD, per germline. The CDR3 nucleotides read TGTGCCACCCCTAGGACAGATGACTATGGCTACACCTTC. Its translation: CATPRTDDYGYTF.

The CDR3 loop reads CASNPNRQGTYEQYF. CDR3 in DNA: TGTGCCAGCAATCCGAACAGGCAGGGGACCTACGAGCAGTACTTC. V gene TRBV6-5 combines with J gene TRBJ2-7, with D perhaps TRBD1 (6 bases). The V and J ends lost 7 bases and 2 bases respectively, with 18 bases between them. CDR1 and CDR2 from the germline V gene are MNHEY and SVGAGI. The CDR3 has 15 residues.

The chain carries TRBV6-1 and TRBJ2-2, with TRBD1 identical over 9 bases. CDR1 and CDR2 (germline): MNHNS, SASEGT. Unmatched junction bases numbered 8, after V lost 1 base and J lost 2 bases. The CDR3 length is 18 residues. This CDR3 reads CASSEGGQGFFNTGELFF. CDR3 DNA sequence: TGTGCCAGCAGTGAAGGGGGACAGGGTTTTTTTAACACCGGGGAGCTGTTTTTT.